This T cell receptor beta chain was recorded in a study of breast tumors, draining lymph nodes, adjacent tissues. Study-wide findings and caveats: Compared with basal-like, luminal-like tumors shared significantly more repertoire with nontumor tissue.

Turning to this clonotype: Its antigen is unknown.

V trimming: 0 bases; J trimming: 6 bases; junction bases outside the gene matches: 6. Germline-derived CDR1 and CDR2 are LGHDT and YNNKEL (reference sequence). The CDR3 spans 15 residues. Samples came from axillary lymph nodes draining the breast cancer. One entry per CDR3 protein results from TCRdb running MiXCR on the multiplex PCR reads. The profile shows under 300,000 distinct CDR3 sequences, roughly a third of them singletons. This sequence was found in a female donor with breast cancer. Some clones in this sample may be carry-over from other donors' samples. Sequenced input: axillary lymph node tissue. This rearrangement joins TRBV3-1 to TRBJ1-2, with TRBD1 matching over 8 bases. CDR3 region: CASSQERQGYHGYTF. The CDR3 bases are TGTGCCAGCAGCCAAGAAAGACAGGGGTACCATGGCTACACCTTC.